These T cell receptor beta chains were read from a single sample in a study of T cell responses to AZD1222 COVID-19 vaccine. The table came from immunoSEQ multiplex PCR; TCRdb's copy has only in-frame clones and leaves some out. The sample lists tens of thousands of clones, around three quarters occurring once. The sample was peripheral blood, taken 28 days after the second AZD1222 dose. The receptors stem from an adult who received the AZD1222 COVID-19 vaccine. CDR3s include the opening cysteine and the closing phenylalanine or tryptophan. The D gene is left open where the match is weak. Clone size, where shown, is once, few, many, or a class for clones that have expanded.

j_gene | abundance | v_gene | d_gene | CDR3nt | CDR3aa
TRBJ1-1 | . | TRBV27 | . | TGTGCCAGCAGTTTATTAGGGGCAGCTGAAGCTTTCTTT | CASSLLGAAEAFF
TRBJ2-7 | . | TRBV5-1 | . | TGCGCCAGCAGCTTGGACGGCTACGAGCAGTACTTC | CASSLDGYEQYF
TRBJ2-1 | . | TRBV9 | TRBD2 | TGTGCCAGCAGCGTAGCTTTGGCTAGCGGGAATGAGCAGTTCTTC | CASSVALASGNEQFF
TRBJ2-5 | . | TRBV19 | . | TGTGCCAGTAGTATAGATCTCGGGAAGAAGGAGACCCAGTACTTC | CASSIDLGKKETQYF
TRBJ2-5 | . | TRBV7-7 | TRBD2 | TGTGCTGCAGGGACTAGCGGGACAAAGACCCAGTACTTC | CAAGTSGTKTQYF
TRBJ1-1 | . | TRBV19 | TRBD1 | TGTGCCAGTATTAAGGGACAGATCAACACTGAAGCTTTCTTT | CASIKGQINTEAFF
TRBJ1-4 | few | TRBV28 | . | TGTGCCAGCAGGGCGGAAGACAGTTTTAAGGAAAAACTGTTTTTT | CASRAEDSFKEKLFF
TRBJ2-2 | . | TRBV2 | . | TGTGCCAGCAGTGAAGGACACGGTGATACCGGGGAGCTGTTTTTT | CASSEGHGDTGELFF
TRBJ1-1 | . | TRBV12-3/TRBV12-4 | . | TGTGCCAGCAGTTCGGTCCGGAACACTGAAGCTTTCTTT | CASSSVRNTEAFF
TRBJ2-5 | . | TRBV19 | . | TGTGCCAGTAGTAAACAGCACCAGGGGAGGGGGGAGACCCAGTACTTC | CASSKQHQGRGETQYF
TRBJ1-2 | . | TRBV28 | TRBD1 | TGTGCCAGCAGTTCCAAGCAGGGGGCTCGATATGGCTACACCTTC | CASSSKQGARYGYTF
TRBJ2-2 | . | TRBV11-2 | TRBD2 | TGTGCCAGCAGCTTAGGACGGGGACTAGCGGAGAACACCGGGGAGCTGTTTTTT | CASSLGRGLAENTGELFF
TRBJ1-1 | . | TRBV28 | TRBD1 | TGTGCCAGCAGGTCCGGGACAGGGTTCACTGAAGCTTTCTTT | CASRSGTGFTEAFF
TRBJ1-6 | . | TRBV6-5 | TRBD1 | TGTGCCAGCAGCGTCCGGGACAGATATTCACCCCTCCACTTT | CASSVRDRYSPLHF
TRBJ2-1 | . | TRBV7-2 | TRBD2 | TGTGCCAGCAGCTTAGGACTAGCGGGAGGATCTAATAGGAATGAGCAGTTCTTC | CASSLGLAGGSNRNEQFF
TRBJ1-5 | few | TRBV19 | . | TGTGCCAGTAGCCTCTGGGGTGAAGGGGATCAGCCCCAGCATTTT | CASSLWGEGDQPQHF
TRBJ2-7 | . | TRBV24-1 | . | TGTGCCACCAGTGAGTACGGAACCTACGAGCAGTACTTC | CATSEYGTYEQYF
TRBJ1-2 | . | TRBV28 | . | TGTGCCAGCAGTTTATCGGGACGTCTCGTCCTGGACTATGGCTACACCTTC | CASSLSGRLVLDYGYTF
TRBJ1-1 | . | TRBV9 | . | TGTGCCAGCAGCGTAGCAGCAGCCACTGAAGCTTTCTTT | CASSVAAATEAFF
TRBJ2-5 | . | TRBV6-1 | TRBD2 | TGTGCCAGCAGTGAAGCCCTAGCGGGGGCCGAAAAACAAGAGACCCAGTACTTC | CASSEALAGAEKQETQYF
TRBJ2-7 | . | TRBV29-1 | . | TGCAGCGTTGAAGGGGGCGAAAGCTCCTACGAGCAGTACTTC | CSVEGGESSYEQYF
TRBJ2-3 | few | TRBV11-2 | . | TGTGCCAGCAGCTTTCACGGCGGCACAGATACGCAGTATTTT | CASSFHGGTDTQYF
TRBJ2-7 | . | TRBV28 | . | TGTGCCAGCATGGGGGGGCCGAGCTACGAGCAGTACTTC | CASMGGPSYEQYF
TRBJ2-5 | . | TRBV7-2 | . | TGTGCCAGCAGCTTAGCCGGGGGCGGAGAGACCCAGTACTTC | CASSLAGGGETQYF
TRBJ2-7 | . | TRBV9 | . | TGTGCCAGCAGCGTAGGAGTTGGCTACGAGCAGTACTTC | CASSVGVGYEQYF
TRBJ1-1 | . | TRBV6-6 | TRBD1 | TGTGCCAGCAGTTACACTCAACAGGGGTGGAACACTGAAGCTTTCTTT | CASSYTQQGWNTEAFF
TRBJ2-2 | . | TRBV7-8 | . | TGTGCCAGCAGCTTATCTCACACCTCCACCGGGGAGCTGTTTTTT | CASSLSHTSTGELFF
TRBJ1-2 | few | TRBV30 | . | TGTGCCTGGAACCCGGGACGGAACATCGGGGGCTACACCTTC | CAWNPGRNIGGYTF
TRBJ1-2 | few | TRBV7-9 | TRBD1 | TGTGCCAGCAGCCAACAGGCCGGGACAGGGGAAGTCGGCTACACCTTC | CASSQQAGTGEVGYTF
TRBJ1-3 | . | TRBV28 | TRBD1 | TGTGCCAGCAGTCCCGGCGGGACAGCTGGAAACACCATATATTTT | CASSPGGTAGNTIYF
TRBJ2-5 | . | TRBV28 | . | TGTGCCAGCAGCCCCGTGCGGGGTGAAGAGACCCAGTACTTC | CASSPVRGEETQYF
TRBJ1-4 | . | TRBV18 | . | TGTGCCAGCTCACCCCTATCTTTGGGGGTTAGAACTAATGAAAAACTGTTTTTT | CASSPLSLGVRTNEKLFF